This TCR beta chain was sequenced in a study of cytomegalovirus exposure and HLA in healthy donors. Sequenced by immunoSEQ multiplex PCR; TCRdb stores in-frame clones only, minus some. The profile covers 200,000 or so clones, with roughly 84% appearing a single time and around 6.7% taken by the ten largest. Trimming took 8 bases from V and 0 from J; bases not matched to a gene: 5. The CDR3 loop spans 14 amino acids. CDR1 is KGHSH, CDR2 LQKENI, per germline. The sequenced sample consisted of PBMCs. This sequence joins TRBV18 and TRBJ2-5; 8 nucleotides match TRBD1. The receptor's source is a man aged 18-30 years in good health and CMV-seropositive. The CDR3 loop is CASRTGTNQETQYF. The DNA of the CDR3 is TGTGCCAGCCGGACAGGGACGAACCAAGAGACCCAGTACTTC. The complete variable domain, with remaining parts taken from reference TRBV18 and TRBJ2-5, reads NAGVMQNPRHLVRRRGQEARLRCSPMKGHSHVYWYRQLPEEGLKFMVYLQKENIIDESGMPKERFSAEFPKEGPSILRIQQVVRGDSAAYFCASRTGTNQETQYFGPGTRLLVL.